This T cell receptor (beta chain) was recorded in a study of shared clonotypes between healthy human individuals. With respect to this clone: Its antigen remains unidentified.

Findings and caveats of the study: Naive subsets, compared against memory subsets, generally had larger estimated richness values.

Evenly divided among several immunoSEQ plates was the genomic DNA of each subset. The protocol was immunoSEQ multiplex PCR, while the TCRdb copy is restricted to in-frame clones and leaves out a portion. The profile covers 2 million to 2.5 million clones, with over 90% appearing a single time and approximately 0.4% taken by the ten largest. Germline V lookup: CDR1 WNHNN, CDR2 SYGVQD (reference sequence). CDR3 length equals 14 residues. Trimming stripped 3 bases from V and 0 bases from J, with 9 bases between. The donor population consisted of healthy HIV-negative adults with no recent acute infections or vaccinations. The investigators split CD4+ cells into a CD45RA+ naive subset and a CD45RA-negative memory subset.

Sequencing used naive CD4+ T cells from PBMCs. Subset defined: CD45RA+ positively selected. The TCR sequence derives from a man between 18 and 29 years old in good health. Some clones in this sample may be carry-over from other donors' samples. The rearrangement links TRBV10-1 to TRBJ2-7; the D gene is possibly TRBD2 (5 bases). CDR3 sequence: CASSEMRASYEQYF. The CDR3 coding sequence is TGCGCCAGCAGTGAAATGCGGGCCTCCTACGAGCAGTACTTC.